This T cell receptor (beta chain) was found in a study of T cell clonality in common variable immunodeficiency. This clone was counted ten times or more. The antigen is unknown. With the read ending 3 residues before the CDR3 end, the germline J gene is used to fill in that end. Overall study findings and caveats: Fewer TCRbeta clones were shared among CVID subjects than controls. Compared with healthy controls, CVID subjects showed increased TCRbeta clonality, mostly in about a third. In common variable immunodeficiency, TCR beta chains reportedly carried fewer deletions and N-nucleotide insertions.

Trimming cost V 7 bases and J 9 bases, with 10 bases left between them. The CDR3 covers 11 residues. Germline CDR1 and CDR2: MDHEN and SYDVKM. The method was immunoSEQ multiplex PCR; TCRdb's version includes in-frame clones alone and lacks a portion of them. The table lists some 28,000 clones, no singletons, with about 13% in the top ten. Heparinized whole blood, roughly 5 to 9 ml, came from each donor. This sequence was found in a person aged 18 to 70 in good health. The rearrangement joins TRBV28 to TRBJ2-1; a weak D match, TRBD2 (5 bases). The sequenced sample was peripheral blood mononuclear cells. The DNA read from the CDR3 is TGTGCCAGCATCCTCCGGGGTGAG. This codes for CASILRGE. The complete CDR3 reads CASILRGEQFF. The entire variable domain, with the rest obtained from reference TRBV28 and TRBJ2-1, is as follows: DVKVTQSSRYLVKRTGEKVFLECVQDMDHENMFWYRQDPGLGLRLIYFSYDVKMKEKGDIPEGYSVSREKKERFSLILESASTNQTSMYLCASILRGEQFFGPGTRLTVL.